Included here is one T cell receptor (beta chain) sequence, with context. Antigen unknown. These data belong to a study of a mutant IDH1 vaccine in newly diagnosed glioma. Turning to the study itself: Most patients had received both radiotherapy and temozolomide, the prior options being radiotherapy, temozolomide, or both. Held at week 35, visit V12 was the safety follow-up, and visit V13 followed at week 47.

Trimming cost V 6 bases and J 2 bases, with 13 bases left between them. From germline, CDR1 is SGHTA and CDR2 FQGNSA. This CDR3 region has 14 residues. The assay was immunoSEQ multiplex PCR, and TCRdb's table has in-frame clones only and misses some. This repertoire shows tens of thousands of clones, more than 75% found once; its top ten account for 6% to 9.5%. Specified time point: week 35, safety follow-up. Each dose of the vaccine consisted of 300 ug of mutant IDH1 20-mer peptide, with topical imiquimod. In every donor, the tumor was a new WHO grade 3 or 4 IDH1-mutant, ATRX-lost astrocytoma. V usage is TRBV7-2 and J usage is TRBJ1-1; tentative D call: TRBD1 (6 bases). The receptor's source is a man aged 45 to 65 with glioma. Sample: PBMCs, taken from a glioma patient whose treatment included an IDH1 peptide vaccine. The CDR3 nucleotides are TGTGCCAGCAGTCGTGGGACATCTAACACTGAAGCTTTCTTT. It translates to CASSRGTSNTEAFF.